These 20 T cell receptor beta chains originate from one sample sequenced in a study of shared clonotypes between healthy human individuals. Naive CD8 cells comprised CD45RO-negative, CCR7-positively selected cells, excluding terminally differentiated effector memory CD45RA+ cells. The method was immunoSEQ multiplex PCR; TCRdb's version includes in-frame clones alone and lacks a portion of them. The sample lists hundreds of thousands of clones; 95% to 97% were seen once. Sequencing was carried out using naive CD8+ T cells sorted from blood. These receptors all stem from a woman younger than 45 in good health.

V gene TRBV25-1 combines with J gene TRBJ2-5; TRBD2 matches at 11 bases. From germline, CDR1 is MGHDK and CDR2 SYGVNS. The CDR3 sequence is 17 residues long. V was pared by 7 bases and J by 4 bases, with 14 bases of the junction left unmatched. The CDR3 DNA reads TGTGCCAGCACCCCACCCCTACTAGCGGGAGCCCCAGAGACCCAGTACTTC. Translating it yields CASTPPLLAGAPETQYF.

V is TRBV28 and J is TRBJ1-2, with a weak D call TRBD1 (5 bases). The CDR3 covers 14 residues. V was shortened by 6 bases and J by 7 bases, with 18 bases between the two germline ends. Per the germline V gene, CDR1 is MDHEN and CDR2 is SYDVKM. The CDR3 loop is CASSYDIRAVGYTF. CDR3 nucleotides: TGTGCCAGCAGCTACGACATCAGGGCGGTTGGCTACACCTTC.

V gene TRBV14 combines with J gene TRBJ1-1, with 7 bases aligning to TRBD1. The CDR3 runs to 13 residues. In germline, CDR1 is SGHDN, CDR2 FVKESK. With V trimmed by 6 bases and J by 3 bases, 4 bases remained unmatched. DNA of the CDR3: TGTGCCAGCAGACAGACAGGGTACACTGAAGCTTTCTTT. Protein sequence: CASRQTGYTEAFF.

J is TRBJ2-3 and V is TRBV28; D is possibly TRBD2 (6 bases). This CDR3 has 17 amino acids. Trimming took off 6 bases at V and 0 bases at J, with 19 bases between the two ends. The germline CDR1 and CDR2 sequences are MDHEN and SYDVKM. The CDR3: CASSFNRDLTSTDTQYF. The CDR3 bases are TGTGCCAGCAGCTTTAACCGGGACTTAACTAGCACAGATACGCAGTATTTT.

CDR3: CASSLSPAGQGGTGELFF. The CDR3 region has the DNA TGTGCCAGCAGTTTATCCCCCGCGGGGCAGGGAGGGACCGGGGAGCTGTTTTTT. V usage is TRBV27 and J usage is TRBJ2-2, with 7 bases fitting TRBD2. The J segment lost 5 bases and the V segment lost 0 bases, leaving 12 bases of the junction unmatched. CDR1 is MNHEY, CDR2 SMNVEV, per germline (reference sequence). This CDR3 comprises 18 residues.

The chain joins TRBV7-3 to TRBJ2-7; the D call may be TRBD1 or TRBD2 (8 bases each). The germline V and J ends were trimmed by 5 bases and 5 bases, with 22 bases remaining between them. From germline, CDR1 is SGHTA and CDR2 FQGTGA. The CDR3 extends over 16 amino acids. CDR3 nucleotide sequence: TGTGCCAGCAGCCCTACAGGGGGGGGACTAGTGGACGAGCAGTACTTC. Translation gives CASSPTGGGLVDEQYF.

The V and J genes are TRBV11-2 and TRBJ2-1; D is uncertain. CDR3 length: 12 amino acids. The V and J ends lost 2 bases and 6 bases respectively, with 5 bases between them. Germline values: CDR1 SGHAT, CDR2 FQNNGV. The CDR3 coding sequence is TGTGCCAGCAGCTTAAACGGCAATGAGCAGTTCTTC. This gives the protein CASSLNGNEQFF.

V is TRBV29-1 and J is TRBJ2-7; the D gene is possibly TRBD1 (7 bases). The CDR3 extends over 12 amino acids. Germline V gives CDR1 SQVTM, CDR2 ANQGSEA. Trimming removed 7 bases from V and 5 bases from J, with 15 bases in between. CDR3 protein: CSATGTSNEQYF. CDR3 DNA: TGCAGCGCGACAGGGACTTCAAACGAGCAGTACTTC.

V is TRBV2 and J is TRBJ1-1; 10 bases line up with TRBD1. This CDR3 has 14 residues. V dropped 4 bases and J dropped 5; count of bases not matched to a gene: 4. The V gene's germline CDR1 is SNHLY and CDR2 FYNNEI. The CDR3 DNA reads TGTGCCAGCAGTGGACAGGGGGCACATACTGAAGCTTTCTTT. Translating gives CASSGQGAHTEAFF.

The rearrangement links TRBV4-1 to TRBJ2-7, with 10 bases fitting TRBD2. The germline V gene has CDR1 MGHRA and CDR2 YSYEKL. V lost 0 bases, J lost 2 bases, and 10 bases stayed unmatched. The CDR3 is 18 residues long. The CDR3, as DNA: TGCGCCAGCAGCCAAGATCGCCTAGCGGGAGTACTTCCCTACGAGCAGTACTTC. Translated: CASSQDRLAGVLPYEQYF.

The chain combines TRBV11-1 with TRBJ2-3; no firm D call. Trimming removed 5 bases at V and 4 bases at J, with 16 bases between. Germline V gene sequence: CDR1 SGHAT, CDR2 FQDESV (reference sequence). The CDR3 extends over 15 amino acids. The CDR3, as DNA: TGTGCCAGCAGCCCCGGGTTTTCAGTCTCAGATACGCAGTATTTT. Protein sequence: CASSPGFSVSDTQYF.

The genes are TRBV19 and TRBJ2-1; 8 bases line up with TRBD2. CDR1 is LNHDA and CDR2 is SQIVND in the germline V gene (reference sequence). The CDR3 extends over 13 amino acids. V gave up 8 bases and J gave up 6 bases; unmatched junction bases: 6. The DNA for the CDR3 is TGTGCCAGTGAGAAAAGCGGGGGCAATGAGCAGTTCTTC. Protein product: CASEKSGGNEQFF.

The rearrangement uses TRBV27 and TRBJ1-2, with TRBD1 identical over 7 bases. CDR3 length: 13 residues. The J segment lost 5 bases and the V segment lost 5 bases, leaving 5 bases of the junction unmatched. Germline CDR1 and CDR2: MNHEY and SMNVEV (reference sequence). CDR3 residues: CASSPYRGYGYTF. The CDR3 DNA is TGTGCCAGCAGTCCTTACAGGGGATATGGCTACACCTTC.

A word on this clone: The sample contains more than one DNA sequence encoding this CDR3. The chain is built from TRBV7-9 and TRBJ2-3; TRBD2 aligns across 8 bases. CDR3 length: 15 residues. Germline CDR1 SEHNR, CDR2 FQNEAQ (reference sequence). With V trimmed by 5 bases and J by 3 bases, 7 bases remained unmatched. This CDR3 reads CASSPSGSLTDTQYF. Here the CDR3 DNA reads TGTGCCAGCAGCCCAAGCGGGAGTCTTACAGATACGCAGTATTTT.

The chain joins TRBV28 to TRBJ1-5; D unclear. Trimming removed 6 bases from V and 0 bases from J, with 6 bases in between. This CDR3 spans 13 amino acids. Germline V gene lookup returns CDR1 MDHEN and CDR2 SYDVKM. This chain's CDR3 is CASRLSSNQPQHF. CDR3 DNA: TGTGCCAGCAGACTCAGTAGCAATCAGCCCCAGCATTTT. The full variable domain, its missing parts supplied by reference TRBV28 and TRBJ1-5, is DVKVTQSSRYLVKRTGEKVFLECVQDMDHENMFWYRQDPGLGLRLIYFSYDVKMKEKGDIPEGYSVSREKKERFSLILESASTNQTSMYLCASRLSSNQPQHFGDGTRLSIL.

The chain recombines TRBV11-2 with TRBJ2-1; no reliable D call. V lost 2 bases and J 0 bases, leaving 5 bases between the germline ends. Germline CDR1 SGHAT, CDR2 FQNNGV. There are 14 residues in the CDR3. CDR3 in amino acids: CASSLLSSYNEQFF. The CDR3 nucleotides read TGTGCCAGCAGCTTACTAAGCTCCTACAATGAGCAGTTCTTC.

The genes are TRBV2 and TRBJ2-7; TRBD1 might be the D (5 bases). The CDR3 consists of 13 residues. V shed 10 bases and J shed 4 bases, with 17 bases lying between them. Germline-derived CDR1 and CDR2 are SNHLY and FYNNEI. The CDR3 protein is CATNPGLSYEQYF. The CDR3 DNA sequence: TGTGCCACCAATCCAGGGTTGTCTTACGAGCAGTACTTC.

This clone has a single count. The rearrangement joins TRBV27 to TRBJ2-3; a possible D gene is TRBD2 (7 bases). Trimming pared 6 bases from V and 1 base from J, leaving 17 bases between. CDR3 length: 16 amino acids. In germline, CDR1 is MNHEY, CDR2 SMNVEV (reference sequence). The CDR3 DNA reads TGTGCCAGCAGAAGGGGGGCGGGAGTCGGCACAGATACGCAGTATTTT. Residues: CASRRGAGVGTDTQYF.

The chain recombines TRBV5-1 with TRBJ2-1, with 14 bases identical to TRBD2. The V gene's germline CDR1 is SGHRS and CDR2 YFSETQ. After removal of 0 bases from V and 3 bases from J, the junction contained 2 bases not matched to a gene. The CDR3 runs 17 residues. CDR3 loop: CASSLGLAGGGYNEQFF. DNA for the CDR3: TGCGCCAGCAGCTTGGGACTAGCGGGAGGGGGCTACAATGAGCAGTTCTTC.

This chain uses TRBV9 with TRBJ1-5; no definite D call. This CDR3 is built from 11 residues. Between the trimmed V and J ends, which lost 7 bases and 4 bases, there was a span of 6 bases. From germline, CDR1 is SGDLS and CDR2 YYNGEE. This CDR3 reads CASGENQPQHF. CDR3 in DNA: TGTGCCAGCGGGGAAAATCAGCCCCAGCATTTT.